This T cell receptor (beta chain) was retrieved from a study of blood T cells in healthy people across ages (dated by TCRdb to about 2015). For the study in its entirety: In model experiments, template switching captured roughly one uniquely barcoded TCR beta cDNA molecule for every two T cells. The donors were divided into four age groups: young (average roughly 15 years), middle-aged (about 41), aged (about 56) and long-lived (around 80). The study measured age-related changes in TCR beta repertoire diversity using deep sequencing normalized with unique cDNA molecular identifiers. For two donors (one aged 18 to 29 and one aged 80 or older), the study analyzed two additional independent replicas of 1 million unique cDNA reads from the same blood draw. The study at large found these results: Observed TCR beta diversity per million T cells fell roughly linearly with age, and a significant reduction was already apparent by age roughly 40. The percentage of naive T cells measured by flow cytometry correlated strongly with observed TCR beta diversity. Because the CMV infection status of the donors was unknown, age-related changes in expanded clonotypes may potentially have been confounded. Total diversity estimates from one million sequenced T cells were considered lower bounds and underestimates. Compared with the aged group, the long-lived group had more naive CD4+ T cells, fewer expanded clones and increased TCR diversity, suggesting age selection. Since profiling was done on bulk unsorted PBMCs, naive and antigen-experienced compartments could not be conclusively compared.

The receptor library was made with 5' RACE. TCRdb names Illumina HiSeq 2500 as the instrument used. The second PCR ran for about 7 to 11 cycles and used a J-beta primer mix along with a sample-barcoded 5' primer. A template-switch 5' adaptor carrying 12 random nucleotides introduced a unique molecular identifier onto each TCR beta cDNA molecule. Each sample yielded at least 3 million CDR3-containing paired-end reads. All of the RNA was converted into first-strand cDNA using the Mint cDNA synthesis kit, with a TRBC-specific oligonucleotide serving as the primer. Following uracil-DNA glycosylase treatment, a first 18-cycle PCR with universal primers M1SS and BC2_uni_R was performed on all cDNA. For the original study's pipeline: Each sample was normalized by randomly selecting 1 million high-quality reads, each carrying a distinct molecular identifier. Reads sharing molecular identifiers were discarded rather than binned into consensus sequences. MiTCR, set to a Q25 quality threshold and the strictest error-elimination algorithm, was used for CDR3 identification, clonotype clustering and error correction. Lower-bound total TCR beta diversity was estimated with a nonparametric unseen species model using Euler transformation. TCRdb reanalyzed the raw reads on its own, using fastp at Q25 for trimming and MiXCR for clone calling, and kept in-frame beta chains. Under each unique CDR3 protein, matching rows form one entry showing the most common genes and DNA. It is TCRdb's table, rather than the study itself, that gives the V and J calls and clone size. The sample profile shows about 510,000 distinct CDR3 sequences; about 28% of them were found once. The ten largest account for approximately 3.5% of the sample.

The 39 donors, aged 6 to 90 years, were systemically healthy Caucasian individuals from Russia. About 9.8 milliliters of peripheral blood were drawn from each donor into EDTA-treated Vacutainer tubes. PBMCs were isolated by Ficoll-Paque density-gradient centrifugation, with at least 7 million obtained per sample. Trizol reagent was used to extract total RNA from PBMCs, with at least 5.5 micrograms per sample. The percentages of naive CD45RAhigh/CD27high T cells were determined by flow cytometry on a PBMC aliquot from every donor. Trimming takes 5 bases from V and 4 bases from J, and the germline ends sit 18 bases apart. The germline V gene gives CDR1 as WSHSY and CDR2 as SAAADI. The CDR3 contains 15 residues, cysteine and phenylalanine counted. Solely the CDR3 DNA is kept, with 45 bases framed from the first base. Comments on this clonotype: The specificity of this receptor is unknown. Base qualities are not provided; no much larger clone lies one nucleotide away.

The same sample was also studied in work on T cells of mothers and their children. Taken from the second paper: Nine systemically healthy Caucasian individuals served as donors, namely three mothers together with their six children. cDNA synthesis used all of the extracted RNA, with approximately 1.4 ug of RNA in each 15 ul reaction. In the second PCR, the M1S primer added sample barcodes and 2-4 random nucleotides. Over 8 million TCR beta CDR3 reads came from each mother, compared with 3.3 million or so reads from each child. TCR recombination output is similarly shaped by thymic selection in related and unrelated pairs, with a minor effect exerted by inherited differences. Related mother-child pairs always showed normalized repertoire overlap that was slightly higher than in unrelated mother-child pairs, though the difference was never significant. Persistent microchimeric T cell clones were not detected, at a sensitivity of 95 to 100 clones per million clonotypes. The study used deep NGS to compare TCR beta repertoires of mothers and children, seeking features distinguishing related mother-child pairs from unrelated individuals. On average, the children were approximately 12 +/- 4 years old, while the mothers were approximately 41 +/- 4 years old. Libraries were sequenced on Illumina HiSeq 2000 with 100+100 nt paired-end reads after adapter ligation with NEBNext reagents. Mother and child libraries were prepared a month apart and sequenced in separate runs to prevent cross-contamination. Between about 500,000 and 2,100,000 distinct TCR beta clonotypes were identified per donor. Naive TCR beta clonotypes were estimated from low-frequency clonotypes matched to each donor's FACS-determined naive share, without sorting.

Sample: blood. The TCR sequence derives from a boy between 2 and 10 years old in good health. This receptor chain uses TRBV10-2 and TRBJ2-7; the D region possibly corresponds to TRBD1 (8 bases align). The DNA sequence is as follows: TGCGCCAGCAGTACGGCGAACAGGGGGGGATACGAGCAGTACTTC. It codes for CASSTANRGGYEQYF.